This T cell receptor (beta chain) was captured in a study of cytomegalovirus exposure and HLA in healthy donors. Study-level information: Researchers previously reported finding roughly 120 million unique TCR beta sequences from 170 million or so T cells. Whole-study results and caveats: Diagnosis of cytomegalovirus status made by the classifier reportedly showed high specificity and sensitivity. Among TCR sequences, most were rare, though some public TCRs appeared in many donors.

PCR employed 60 Vbeta and 13 Jbeta primers. Data came from immunoSEQ multiplex PCR; TCRdb stores just in-frame clones and leaves some out. The sample carries tens of thousands of clones, approximately 72% recorded once. CDR3 size: 16 residues. Germline V CDR1 and CDR2: MGHRA, YSYEKL. Germline trimming cut 5 bases from V and 10 bases from J; bases unmatched to any gene: 8. Participants comprised healthy donors of bone marrow. Turning to this clone: The target antigen is unknown.

This clonotype was obtained from a man in his forties or fifties in good health and CMV-seropositive. This chain uses TRBV4-1 with TRBJ2-1; the match to TRBD2 covers 16 bases. Material for sequencing was PBMCs. The CDR3, as DNA: TGCGCCAGCAGCGCGGGACTAGCGGGAGGGGTAGACGAGCAGTTCTTC. It specifies CASSAGLAGGVDEQFF.